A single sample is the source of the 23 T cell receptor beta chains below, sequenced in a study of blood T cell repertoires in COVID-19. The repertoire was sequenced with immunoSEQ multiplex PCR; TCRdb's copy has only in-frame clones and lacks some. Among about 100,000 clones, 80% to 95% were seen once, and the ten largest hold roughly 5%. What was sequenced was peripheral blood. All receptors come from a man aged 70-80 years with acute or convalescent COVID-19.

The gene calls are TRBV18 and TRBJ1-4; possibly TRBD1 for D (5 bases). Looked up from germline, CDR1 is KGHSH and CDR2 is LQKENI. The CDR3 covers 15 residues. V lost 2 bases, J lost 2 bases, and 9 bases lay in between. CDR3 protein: CASSPNGGTNEKLFF. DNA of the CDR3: TGTGCCAGCTCACCAAACGGGGGGACTAATGAAAAACTGTTTTTT.

This chain's CDR3 is CASSLGAVEQFF. The CDR3 bases are TGTGCCAGCAGCTTAGGGGCTGTCGAGCAGTTCTTC. The gene calls are TRBV11-2 and TRBJ2-1; D is undetermined. The CDR3 length is 12 residues. Germline CDR1 reads SGHAT; CDR2 reads FQNNGV. The V and J ends lost 1 base and 10 bases respectively, with 8 bases between them.

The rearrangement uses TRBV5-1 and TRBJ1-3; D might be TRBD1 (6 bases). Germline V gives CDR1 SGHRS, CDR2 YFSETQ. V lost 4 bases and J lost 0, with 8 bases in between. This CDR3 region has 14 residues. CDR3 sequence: CASSIQGSGNTIYF. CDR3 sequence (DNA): TGCGCCAGCAGCATACAGGGCTCTGGAAACACCATATATTTT.

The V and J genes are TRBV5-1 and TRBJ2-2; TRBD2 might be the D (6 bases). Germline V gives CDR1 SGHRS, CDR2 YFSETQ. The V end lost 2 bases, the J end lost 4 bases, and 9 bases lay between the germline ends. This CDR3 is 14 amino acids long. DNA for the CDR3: TGCGCCAGCAGCTTCGCCGGGGGCACCGGGGAGCTGTTTTTT. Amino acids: CASSFAGGTGELFF.

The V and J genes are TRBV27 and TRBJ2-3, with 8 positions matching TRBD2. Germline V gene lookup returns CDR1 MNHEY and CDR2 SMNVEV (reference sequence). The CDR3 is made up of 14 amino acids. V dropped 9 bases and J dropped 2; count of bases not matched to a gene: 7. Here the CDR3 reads CASQYSGNTDTQYF. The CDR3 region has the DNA TGTGCCAGTCAATATAGCGGGAACACAGATACGCAGTATTTT.

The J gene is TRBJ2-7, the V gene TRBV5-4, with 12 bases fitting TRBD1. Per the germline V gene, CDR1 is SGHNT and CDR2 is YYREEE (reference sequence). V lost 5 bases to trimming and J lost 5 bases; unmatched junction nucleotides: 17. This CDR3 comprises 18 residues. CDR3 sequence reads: CASSRDRGLGSGSNEQYF. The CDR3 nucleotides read TGTGCCAGCAGTCGGGACAGGGGGCTGGGTAGCGGGAGCAACGAGCAGTACTTC.

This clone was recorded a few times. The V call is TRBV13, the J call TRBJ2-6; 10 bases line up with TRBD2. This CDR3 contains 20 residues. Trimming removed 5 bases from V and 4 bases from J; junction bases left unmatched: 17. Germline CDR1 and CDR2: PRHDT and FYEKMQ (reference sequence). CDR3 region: CASSDTRAGGPSAGANVLTF. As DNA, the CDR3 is TGTGCCAGCAGCGACACGAGAGCGGGAGGGCCTTCCGCCGGGGCCAACGTCCTGACTTTC.

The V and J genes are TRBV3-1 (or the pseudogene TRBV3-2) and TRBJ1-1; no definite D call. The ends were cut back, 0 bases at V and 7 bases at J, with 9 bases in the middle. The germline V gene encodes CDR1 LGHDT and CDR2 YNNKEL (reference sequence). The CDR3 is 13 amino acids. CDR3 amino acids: CASSQDSRGEAFF. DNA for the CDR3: TGTGCCAGCAGCCAAGATAGTCGGGGTGAAGCTTTCTTT.

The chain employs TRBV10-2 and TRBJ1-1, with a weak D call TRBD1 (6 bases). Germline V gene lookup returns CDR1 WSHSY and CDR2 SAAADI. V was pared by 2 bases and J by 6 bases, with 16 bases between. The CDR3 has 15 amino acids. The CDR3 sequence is CASSEPRGARPEAFF. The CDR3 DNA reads TGCGCCAGCAGTGAGCCCCGGGGGGCACGGCCTGAAGCTTTCTTT.

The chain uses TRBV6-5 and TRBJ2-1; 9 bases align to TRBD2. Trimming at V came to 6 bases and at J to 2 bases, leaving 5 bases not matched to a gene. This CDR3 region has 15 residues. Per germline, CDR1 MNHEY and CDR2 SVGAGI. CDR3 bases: TGTGCCAGCAGGTCTACTAGCGGGCCCTACAATGAGCAGTTCTTC. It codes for CASRSTSGPYNEQFF.

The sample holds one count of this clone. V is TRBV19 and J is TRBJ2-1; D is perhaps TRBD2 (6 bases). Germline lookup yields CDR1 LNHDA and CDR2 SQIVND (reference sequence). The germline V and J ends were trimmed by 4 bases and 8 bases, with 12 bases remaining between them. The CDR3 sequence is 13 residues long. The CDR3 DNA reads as TGTGCCAGTAGTACCCGACTAGTTCATGAGCAGTTCTTC. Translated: CASSTRLVHEQFF.

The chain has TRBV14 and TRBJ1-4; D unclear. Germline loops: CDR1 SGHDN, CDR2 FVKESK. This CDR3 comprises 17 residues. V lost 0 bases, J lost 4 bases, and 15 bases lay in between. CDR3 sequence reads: CASSQEWSIPFNEKLFF. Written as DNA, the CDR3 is TGTGCCAGCAGCCAAGAATGGAGTATCCCATTTAATGAAAAACTGTTTTTT.

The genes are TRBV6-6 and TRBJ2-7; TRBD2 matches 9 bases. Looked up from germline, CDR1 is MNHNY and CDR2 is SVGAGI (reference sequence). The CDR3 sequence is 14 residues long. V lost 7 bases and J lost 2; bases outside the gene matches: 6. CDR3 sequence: CASTKTSGAYEQYF. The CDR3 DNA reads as TGTGCCAGCACCAAGACTAGCGGTGCCTACGAGCAGTACTTC.

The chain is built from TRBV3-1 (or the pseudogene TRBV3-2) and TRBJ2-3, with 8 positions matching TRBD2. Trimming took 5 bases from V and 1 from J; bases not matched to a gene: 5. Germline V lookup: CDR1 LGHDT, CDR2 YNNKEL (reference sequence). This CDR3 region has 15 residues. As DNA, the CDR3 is TGTGCCAGCAGCTTTCCGGGGGGGGGCACAGATACGCAGTATTTT. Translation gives CASSFPGGGTDTQYF.

The CDR3 spells CASSLGGRESEKLFF. In nucleotides, the CDR3 is TGTGCCAGCAGCTTAGGAGGGCGGGAGAGTGAAAAACTGTTTTTT. The chain joins TRBV11-3 to TRBJ1-4; no reliable D call. The CDR3 runs 15 residues. CDR1 and CDR2 (germline): SGHNT, YENEEA. V gave up 1 base and J gave up 7 bases, with 13 bases separating them. The full variable domain, in which reference TRBV11-3 and TRBJ1-4 provide the parts outside the CDR3, is EAGVVQSPRYKIIEKKQPVAFWCNPISGHNTLYWYLQNLGQGPELLIRYENEEAVDDSQLPKDRFSAERLKGVDSTLKIQPAELGDSAVYLCASSLGGRESEKLFFGSGTQLSVL.

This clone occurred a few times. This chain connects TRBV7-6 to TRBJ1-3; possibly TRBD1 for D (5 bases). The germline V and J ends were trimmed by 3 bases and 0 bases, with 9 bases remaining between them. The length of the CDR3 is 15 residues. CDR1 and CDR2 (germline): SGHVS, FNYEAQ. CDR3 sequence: CASSLGHLSGNTIYF. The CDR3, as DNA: TGTGCCAGCAGCTTGGGGCACCTCTCTGGAAACACCATATATTTT.

CDR3 DNA sequence: TGTGCCAGCAGCTTAGTTGCAGGGGGCTGGCAGCCCCAGCATTTT. Protein sequence: CASSLVAGGWQPQHF. The chain uses TRBV7-2 and TRBJ1-5; 8 nucleotides align to TRBD1. CDR3 length equals 15 residues. Germline assignment: CDR1 SGHTA and CDR2 FQGNSA. The V and J ends lost 1 base and 7 bases, in that order; junction bases with no gene match: 6.

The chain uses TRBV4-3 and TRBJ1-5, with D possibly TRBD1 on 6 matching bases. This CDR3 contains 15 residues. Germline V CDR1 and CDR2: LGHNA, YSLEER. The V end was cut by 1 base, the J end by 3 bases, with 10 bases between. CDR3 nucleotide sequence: TGCGCCAGCAGCCAAGTATGGACAGACAATCAGCCCCAGCATTTT. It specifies CASSQVWTDNQPQHF.

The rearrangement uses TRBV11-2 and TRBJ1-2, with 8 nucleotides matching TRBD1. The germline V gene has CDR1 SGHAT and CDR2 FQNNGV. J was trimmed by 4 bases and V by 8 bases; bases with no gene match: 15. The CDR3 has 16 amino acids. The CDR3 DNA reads TGTGCCAGCGGATCCCGCGGGACAGGAGCTCTCTATGGCTACACCTTC. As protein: CASGSRGTGALYGYTF. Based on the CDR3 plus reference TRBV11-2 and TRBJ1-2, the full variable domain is EAGVAQSPRYKIIEKRQSVAFWCNPISGHATLYWYQQILGQGPKLLIQFQNNGVVDDSQLPKDRFSAERLKGVDSTLKIQPAKLEDSAVYLCASGSRGTGALYGYTFGSGTRLTVV.

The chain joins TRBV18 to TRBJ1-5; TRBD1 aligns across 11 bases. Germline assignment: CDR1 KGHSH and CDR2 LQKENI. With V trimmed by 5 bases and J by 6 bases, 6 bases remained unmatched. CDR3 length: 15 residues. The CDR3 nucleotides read TGTGCCAGCTCAGAGGACAGGGGGCGGTCTCAGCCCCAGCATTTT. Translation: CASSEDRGRSQPQHF.

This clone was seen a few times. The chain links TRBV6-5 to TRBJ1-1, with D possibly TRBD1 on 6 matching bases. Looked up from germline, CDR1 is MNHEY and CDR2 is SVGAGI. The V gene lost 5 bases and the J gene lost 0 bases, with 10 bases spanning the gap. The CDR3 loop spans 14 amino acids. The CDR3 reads CASSLQGMNTEAFF. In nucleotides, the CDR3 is TGTGCCAGCAGTCTACAGGGCATGAACACTGAAGCTTTCTTT.

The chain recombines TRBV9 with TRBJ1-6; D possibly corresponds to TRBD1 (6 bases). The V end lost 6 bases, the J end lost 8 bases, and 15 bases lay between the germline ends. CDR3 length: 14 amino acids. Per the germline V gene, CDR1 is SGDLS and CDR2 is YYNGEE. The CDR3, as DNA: TGTGCCAGCACCCCTCAAGGGGGGGATTCACCCCTCCACTTT. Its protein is CASTPQGGDSPLHF.

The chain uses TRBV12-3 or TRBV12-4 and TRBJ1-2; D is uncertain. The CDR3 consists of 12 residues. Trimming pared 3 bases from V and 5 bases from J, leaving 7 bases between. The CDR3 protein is CASSFFSYGYTF. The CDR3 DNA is TGTGCCAGCAGTTTTTTTTCTTATGGCTACACCTTC.